The clone carrying this T cell receptor beta chain was recorded many times. These data are taken from a study of T cells after yellow fever vaccination. The study, taken as a whole, reports: Shared CD4/CD8 clonotypes were a small share, likely from convergent recombination.

Via MiXCR, TCRdb re-called the 5' RACE reads, giving one row per CDR3 protein. In the table there are 20,000 to 25,000 distinct CDR3 sequences, about 3.2% of which are singletons. V lost 1 base and J lost 7, with 9 bases in between. This CDR3 region has 13 residues. Germline values: CDR1 SGHDT, CDR2 YYEEEE. This TCR was recovered from a young man who received the YFV17D yellow fever vaccine. Source: PBMCs, either bulk or a sorted T-cell subset (CD4+, CD8+, memory, or dextramer-sorted; not recorded which), taken more than 40 days after the first yellow fever vaccination. The chain is built from TRBV5-6 and TRBJ2-1; D remains ambiguous. CDR3 amino acids: CASSLLSVNEQFF. The CDR3 coding sequence is TGTGCCAGCAGCTTGTTATCGGTAAATGAGCAGTTCTTC.